This entry lists 8 T cell receptor beta chains sequenced from one sample in a study of blood T cell repertoires in COVID-19. Here immunoSEQ multiplex PCR was the method, and the copy in TCRdb shows in-frame clones only, minus some. The sample carries 130,000 or so clones, approximately 84% recorded once. The source material was peripheral blood. These receptor sequences come from a woman between 45 and 60 years old who had recovered from COVID-19.

The rearrangement joins TRBV11-2 to TRBJ1-2; D not certain. Per germline, CDR1 SGHAT and CDR2 FQNNGV. Trimming left V 5 bases short and J 1 base short, with 17 bases between. This CDR3 comprises 16 residues. CDR3 sequence: CASSPRHGSFNYGYTF. The CDR3 nucleotides read TGTGCCAGCAGCCCCCGACACGGATCCTTTAACTATGGCTACACCTTC.

This clone was recorded only once. This chain links TRBV5-1 with TRBJ1-5; tentative D call: TRBD1 (6 bases). Trimming stripped 2 bases from V and 4 bases from J, with 13 bases between. Germline V gene lookup returns CDR1 SGHRS and CDR2 YFSETQ. The CDR3 is made up of 15 amino acids. The CDR3 nucleotides are TGCGCCAGCAGCTTAACGGACAGCCGTAATCAGCCCCAGCATTTT. As protein: CASSLTDSRNQPQHF.

This clone was detected only once. V is TRBV23-1 and J is TRBJ2-7; 10 bases agree with TRBD1. TRBV23-1 carries the ORF label, with uncertain function. Trimming cost V 6 bases and J 0 bases; bases outside gene matches: 17. The CDR3 runs 19 residues. The CDR3 bases are TGCGCCAGCAGCCTAGCGGTGGGACAGGGGCTTACTCTCTCCTACGAGCAGTACTTC. Its protein is CASSLAVGQGLTLSYEQYF.

This clone was seen only once. In nucleotides, the CDR3 is TGTGCCAGCTCGCAATCTCAGGGGAACACTGAAGCTTTCTTT. Translating it yields CASSQSQGNTEAFF. V and J are TRBV18 and TRBJ1-1, with TRBD1 as a possible D gene (5 bases). The V end lost 6 bases, the J end lost 1 base, and 12 bases lay between the germline ends. The CDR3 loop spans 14 amino acids. Germline CDR1 is KGHSH and CDR2 is LQKENI. The full variable domain, with the rest looked up from reference TRBV18 and TRBJ1-1, is NAGVMQNPRHLVRRRGQEARLRCSPMKGHSHVYWYRQLPEEGLKFMVYLQKENIIDESGMPKERFSAEFPKEGPSILRIQQVVRGDSAAYFCASSQSQGNTEAFFGQGTRLTVV.

This chain joins TRBV4-3 and TRBJ1-5, with D perhaps matching TRBD1 (5 bases). V was trimmed by 0 bases and J by 13 bases, leaving 13 bases between them. Germline V CDR1 and CDR2: LGHNA, YSLEER. The length of the CDR3 is 13 residues. The CDR3 nucleotides read TGCGCCAGCAGCCAAGAACGCGGGGGTGGTCAGCATTTT. Amino acid sequence: CASSQERGGGQHF.

This clone came up many times. V usage is TRBV6-5 and J usage is TRBJ1-5; no clear D gene. Germline CDR1 is MNHEY and CDR2 is SVGAGI. The CDR3 sequence is 14 residues long. V was pared by 6 bases and J by 6 bases, with 15 bases between. The CDR3 bases are TGTGCCAGCAGCGCCCGGGTGGTCGGTCAGCCCCAGCATTTT. Translated, it gives CASSARVVGQPQHF.

The J gene is TRBJ2-3, the V gene TRBV15, with 11 bases identical to TRBD2. The CDR3 is 14 residues long. With 9 bases clipped from V and 6 bases from J, the junction kept 8 bases outside the gene matches. The germline V gene has CDR1 LNHNV and CDR2 YYDKDF (reference sequence). The CDR3, as DNA: TGTGCCACGGCTGGGACTAGCGGAGGGGATACGCAGTATTTT. This gives the protein CATAGTSGGDTQYF.

V and J are TRBV6-5 and TRBJ1-2, with TRBD1 as a possible D gene (5 bases). The CDR3 is 14 amino acids. Germline CDR1 MNHEY, CDR2 SVGAGI. V lost 9 bases and J 5 bases, leaving 19 bases between the germline ends. The CDR3 spells CASPGAGLSYGYTF. CDR3 nucleotide sequence: TGTGCCAGTCCGGGCGCAGGGTTGAGTTATGGCTACACCTTC.